This T cell receptor (beta chain) is drawn from a study of T cells in women clearing cervical HPV infection. Generated by immunoSEQ multiplex PCR, the TCRdb table keeps only in-frame clones and is missing some. This table holds around 30,000 clones. Sequencing was carried out using blood buffy coat. This sequence originates from a woman between 18 and 75 years old with a cervical HPV16 infection that either progressed to CIN3+ or cleared (not recorded which).

The CDR3 DNA, read in part, is TGTGCCAGCAGCTTAAGGCAGGGGGGCTCTGGGGCCAACGTC. Translated: CASSLRQGGSGANV. In full, the CDR3 reads CASSLRQGGSGANVLTF. This chain connects TRBV7-6 to TRBJ2-6, with D possibly TRBD1 on 7 matching bases. Read data end 3 residues before the CDR3 end; the end is taken from the germline J gene. This CDR3 is built from 17 residues. The germline gives CDR1 SGHVS, CDR2 FNYEAQ. Trimming removed 2 bases at V and 0 bases at J, with 11 bases between.